A selection of T cell receptor beta chains follows, all from one sample in a study of cytomegalovirus exposure and HLA in healthy donors. Produced via immunoSEQ multiplex PCR; TCRdb's table is partial and in-frame only. Of about 190,000 clones in the sample, 75% to 85% are singletons; the top ten hold approximately 14%. The sequenced sample was PBMCs. These receptors were taken from a woman in her 30s in good health and CMV-seropositive. Each CDR3 is given with its conserved first and last residue. D genes are given only for firm matches.

d_call v_call cdr3_aa
NA TRBV6-5 CASSYSGGPRTGALHF
NA TRBV18 CASSPIKNTEAFF
TRBD1 TRBV6-5 CASSYLTGLGYTF
TRBD1 TRBV30 CAWSTGVLWYGYTF
NA TRBV7-9 CASSPPMAGETQYF
NA TRBV4-3 CASSTRIHTDTQYF
NA TRBV5-4 CASSFGEGHGYTF
NA TRBV5-6 CASSFGAGFYEQYF
TRBD1 TRBV10-3 CAISEFDRGNSPLHF
NA TRBV11-2 CASSLVLESYEQYF
TRBD1 TRBV13 CASSPRTGGDTGELFF
TRBD1 TRBV5-4 CAAQDRASETQYF
NA TRBV7-9 CASSLGGGWGVGNEKLFF
NA TRBV7-8 CASSLGFGVGDSYEQYF
NA TRBV19 CASSSWGGRSSYNEQFF
NA TRBV6-5 CASSYERGGNTEAFF
TRBD2 TRBV5-1 CASSFYRTSGKSTDTQYF
NA TRBV7-8 CASSPRRGTVVGYSPLHF
TRBD1 TRBV5-1 CASSLGQENTEAFF
NA TRBV5-1 CASSDEDFYGYTF
NA TRBV6-1 CASSAAGAVIQYF
NA TRBV13 CASSSKDRLAKNIQYF
TRBD2 TRBV12-5 CASGRDYSYEQYF
NA TRBV7-9 CAGDLQETQYF